This passage covers 25 T cell receptor beta chains from one sample sequenced in a study of shared clonotypes between healthy human individuals. Produced via immunoSEQ multiplex PCR; TCRdb's table is partial and in-frame only. The data contain about 770,000 clones, 55% to 75% of them singletons. The sequencing sample was made of memory CD4+ T cells sorted from blood. Noted subset: CD45RA-negative fraction. The receptors were gathered from a woman aged 25 to 39 in good health.

The rearrangement uses TRBV18 and TRBJ2-7, with TRBD1 matching 7 bases. CDR3 length equals 16 residues. The ends lost 0 bases at V and 2 bases at J; junction bases unmatched: 7. CDR1 is KGHSH and CDR2 is LQKENI in the germline V gene. The CDR3, as DNA: TGTGCCAGCTCACCACCGTCAGGGGGAACGACCTACGAGCAGTACTTC. Translation: CASSPPSGGTTYEQYF.

Remarks on this clone: One junction end disagrees with the germline gene, perhaps due to a read error. The V gene is TRBV5-6, the J gene TRBJ2-2; D possibly uses TRBD1 or TRBD2 (5 bases each). The CDR3 is made up of 12 amino acids. Germline CDR1 SGHDT, CDR2 YYEEEE. This chain's CDR3 is CASRRTYGALFF. The CDR3 bases are TGTGCCAGCAGGAGGACCTACGGGGCGCTGTTTTTT.

DNA of the CDR3: TGCGCCAGCAGTGAGCTGAGGACAGATACGCAGTATTTT. This gives the protein CASSELRTDTQYF. The chain recombines TRBV10-1 with TRBJ2-3; D gene uncertain. V was clipped by 2 bases and J by 3 bases, with 6 bases between them. There are 13 residues in the CDR3. Germline V gene data show CDR1 as WNHNN and CDR2 as SYGVQD (reference sequence).

The chain recombines TRBV11-1 with TRBJ2-2, with 7 bases identical to TRBD2. This CDR3 contains 16 residues. With 1 base clipped from V and 2 bases from J, the junction kept 4 bases outside the gene matches. Germline CDR1 is SGHAT and CDR2 is FQDESV (reference sequence). CDR3 in amino acids: CASSLEQAGNTGELFF. Written as DNA, the CDR3 is TGTGCCAGCAGCTTAGAACAAGCGGGAAACACCGGGGAGCTGTTTTTT.

The chain uses TRBV7-6 and TRBJ2-3, with D perhaps matching TRBD2 (5 bases). The CDR3 loop spans 16 amino acids. With 2 bases removed from V and 0 bases from J, the gap between germline ends came to 12 bases. Germline V CDR1 and CDR2: SGHVS, FNYEAQ. This chain's CDR3 is CASSLRAGRSTDTQYF. The CDR3, as DNA: TGTGCCAGCAGCTTACGGGCGGGCCGAAGCACAGATACGCAGTATTTT.

The V call is TRBV11-2, the J call TRBJ2-3; 7 bases agree with TRBD2. CDR1 is SGHAT and CDR2 is FQNNGV in the germline V gene. This CDR3 has 16 residues. Trimming removed 2 bases from V and 1 base from J; junction bases left unmatched: 6. CDR3 nucleotides: TGTGCCAGCAGCTTAATGGGGGGGATCGGCACAGATACGCAGTATTTT. The encoded protein is CASSLMGGIGTDTQYF.

Remarks on this clone: The same CDR3 also results from other DNA sequences found in this sample. The J gene is TRBJ1-5, the V gene TRBV7-9, with D unclear. Germline CDR1 is SEHNR and CDR2 is FQNEAQ (reference sequence). V dropped 5 bases and J dropped 4 bases, with 6 bases sitting between them. The length of the CDR3 is 12 residues. CDR3 bases: TGTGCCAGCAGCCGAGGGAATCAGCCCCAGCATTTT. It encodes CASSRGNQPQHF.

This clone came up a few times. This rearrangement joins TRBV5-1 to TRBJ2-1, with TRBD1 matching 10 bases. CDR3 length: 16 residues. Looked up from germline, CDR1 is SGHRS and CDR2 is YFSETQ. Trimming cost V 4 bases and J 7 bases; bases outside gene matches: 11. The CDR3 DNA sequence: TGCGCCAGCAGCAAACAGCCGGGACAGGGGATTAATGAGCAGTTCTTC. Residues: CASSKQPGQGINEQFF.

This clone was recorded many times. The chain joins TRBV7-2 to TRBJ2-1; D call uncertain. The CDR3 is made up of 13 amino acids. CDR1 is SGHTA and CDR2 is FQGNSA in the germline V gene. The V and J ends lost 5 bases and 8 bases respectively, with 13 bases between them. The CDR3 DNA follows: TGTGCCAGCAGCCCATACTACGCCGATGAGCAGTTCTTC. It is translated as CASSPYYADEQFF.

The V gene is TRBV28, the J gene TRBJ2-1, with D unresolved. This CDR3 is 12 amino acids long. Trimming left V 5 bases short and J 9 bases short, with 11 bases between. The germline CDR1 and CDR2 sequences are MDHEN and SYDVKM. CDR3 coding DNA: TGTGCCAGCAGTACCCTATACGGTGAGCAGTTCTTC. Translation: CASSTLYGEQFF.

The chain joins TRBV28 to TRBJ2-4, with a possible D match to TRBD2 (5 bases). The CDR3 is 15 amino acids. Deletions cut 6 bases from V and 6 bases from J, with 18 bases between. Germline V gene lookup returns CDR1 MDHEN and CDR2 SYDVKM. Here the CDR3 DNA reads TGTGCCAGCAGCCGAAGTCGTGGCGGACTAAACATTCAGTACTTC. Translated, it gives CASSRSRGGLNIQYF.

The chain couples TRBV13 to TRBJ2-7, with a tentative D call TRBD2 (5 bases). V was pared by 4 bases and J by 2 bases, with 18 bases between. CDR1 and CDR2 (germline): PRHDT, FYEKMQ (reference sequence). The CDR3 has 16 amino acids. CDR3 nucleotides: TGTGCCAGCAGCTCAAGGACCGGGGAGAACACCTACGAGCAGTACTTC. This codes for CASSSRTGENTYEQYF. Full variable domain (remainder filled in from reference TRBV13 and TRBJ2-7): AAGVIQSPRHLIKEKRETATLKCYPIPRHDTVYWYQQGPGQDPQFLISFYEKMQSDKGSIPDRFSAQQFSDYHSELNMSSLELGDSALYFCASSSRTGENTYEQYFGPGTRLTVT.

This sequence joins TRBV5-1 and TRBJ2-5; D is uncertain. Germline CDR1 and CDR2: SGHRS and YFSETQ. The CDR3 has 15 residues. V shed 5 bases and J shed 1 base, with 15 bases lying between them. The CDR3 spells CASRASHKIQETQYF. For the CDR3, the DNA is TGCGCCAGCAGGGCCAGCCACAAGATCCAAGAGACCCAGTACTTC.

The V and J genes are TRBV9 and TRBJ1-3; the D is unclear. V was pared by 1 base and J by 3 bases, with 14 bases between. CDR3 length equals 16 residues. Germline values: CDR1 SGDLS, CDR2 YYNGEE. The CDR3 loop is CASSVRVASGGNTIYF. CDR3 sequence (DNA): TGTGCCAGCAGCGTACGGGTCGCTTCAGGTGGAAACACCATATATTTT.

This clone came up once. The V gene is TRBV2, the J gene TRBJ1-1, with D uncertain. Trimming took 3 bases from V and 8 from J, leaving 10 bases between them. The germline V gene encodes CDR1 SNHLY and CDR2 FYNNEI. This CDR3 comprises 12 residues. CDR3 DNA sequence: TGTGCCAGCAGTGACCCGGTGGCCGAAGCTTTCTTT. Amino acid sequence: CASSDPVAEAFF.

V usage is TRBV5-1 and J usage is TRBJ2-5; 9 nucleotides match TRBD1. The germline V gene encodes CDR1 SGHRS and CDR2 YFSETQ. CDR3 length: 15 residues. V was pared by 3 bases and J by 4 bases, with 7 bases of the junction left unmatched. CDR3 bases: TGCGCCAGCAGCTCGCGACAGGGGGAGGGAGAGACCCAGTACTTC. Translating it yields CASSSRQGEGETQYF. The complete variable domain, with remaining parts taken from reference TRBV5-1 and TRBJ2-5, reads KAGVTQTPRYLIKTRGQQVTLSCSPISGHRSVSWYQQTPGQGLQFLFEYFSETQRNKGNFPGRFSGRQFSNSRSEMNVSTLELGDSALYLCASSSRQGEGETQYFGPGTRLLVL.

The rearrangement links TRBV7-8 to TRBJ1-2, with D possibly being TRBD1 (5 bases). The germline V gene encodes CDR1 SGHVS and CDR2 FQNEAQ. This CDR3 spans 14 amino acids. The V and J ends lost 5 bases and 7 bases respectively, with 17 bases between them. The chain's CDR3 is CASSHQGAGGGYTF. CDR3 DNA sequence: TGTGCCAGCAGCCATCAAGGGGCCGGGGGTGGCTACACCTTC.

The table lists this clone with a few counts. Other DNA variants within this sample encode the same CDR3. The chain employs TRBV6-1 and TRBJ2-7; tentatively, D is TRBD1 (6 bases). Per the germline V gene, CDR1 is MNHNS and CDR2 is SASEGT. Trimming removed 7 bases from V and 2 bases from J, with 12 bases in between. The CDR3 runs 13 residues. CDR3 sequence (DNA): TGTGCCAGCACCAGGGACACAGCCTACGAGCAGTACTTC. Residues: CASTRDTAYEQYF.

The chain uses TRBV11-2 and TRBJ2-7, with unresolved D. Trimming stripped 2 bases from V and 7 bases from J, with 9 bases between. The CDR3 has 12 amino acids. The germline CDR1 and CDR2 sequences are SGHAT and FQNNGV. CDR3 protein: CASSLNSLEQYF. For the CDR3, the DNA is TGTGCCAGCAGCTTAAATAGTCTAGAGCAGTACTTC.

The chain has TRBV4-1 and TRBJ2-7; D might be TRBD1 (5 bases). The germline V gene has CDR1 MGHRA and CDR2 YSYEKL. The CDR3 is made up of 16 amino acids. Trimming cost V 4 bases and J 0 bases, with 16 bases left between them. For the CDR3, the DNA is TGCGCCAGCAGCCGGTTTCTGCAGACAGACTCCTACGAGCAGTACTTC. Its protein product is CASSRFLQTDSYEQYF.

The V gene is TRBV10-3, the J gene TRBJ2-2; D is possibly TRBD1 (6 bases). This CDR3 contains 14 residues. V lost 4 bases and J lost 6, with 12 bases in between. Germline V gene data show CDR1 as ENHRY and CDR2 as SYGVKD. Here the CDR3 reads CAISGQAPPGELFF. In DNA form, the CDR3 reads TGTGCCATCAGTGGACAGGCCCCCCCCGGGGAGCTGTTTTTT.

V and J are TRBV10-1 and TRBJ2-5, with D possibly TRBD1 on 6 matching bases. The CDR3 extends over 16 amino acids. Trimming stripped 2 bases from V and 1 base from J, with 14 bases between. Germline values: CDR1 WNHNN, CDR2 SYGVQD (reference sequence). CDR3 bases: TGCGCCAGCAGTGAGACACCTATGGGGGCCCAAGAGACCCAGTACTTC. This encodes CASSETPMGAQETQYF.

The J gene is TRBJ2-3, the V gene TRBV20-1; 8 bases line up with TRBD2. V lost 7 bases, J lost 8 bases, and 5 bases stayed unmatched. Germline V gene sequence: CDR1 DFQATT, CDR2 SNEGSKA (reference sequence). The CDR3 runs to 11 residues. Here the CDR3 reads CSGQAGVTQYF. The CDR3 DNA follows: TGCAGTGGGCAAGCGGGAGTTACGCAGTATTTT.

The table lists this clone with a count of one. The rearrangement links TRBV2 to TRBJ2-3; 8 bases are shared with TRBD2. This CDR3 comprises 15 residues. Germline trimming cut 7 bases from V and 4 bases from J; bases unmatched to any gene: 10. Germline values: CDR1 SNHLY, CDR2 FYNNEI. CDR3 bases: TGTGCCAGCAAAAGCGGGAGCTCAGGGGCAGATACGCAGTATTTT. Translated, it gives CASKSGSSGADTQYF.

This chain links TRBV27 with TRBJ2-7; D possibly corresponds to TRBD2 (6 bases). This CDR3 is 15 amino acids long. CDR1 is MNHEY and CDR2 is SMNVEV in the germline V gene (reference sequence). The ends were cut back, 5 bases at V and 2 bases at J, with 16 bases in the middle. The CDR3 coding sequence is TGTGCCAGCAGTCCCAGCCGACTAGTAACCTACGAGCAGTACTTC. Translated, it gives CASSPSRLVTYEQYF.